The 8 T cell receptor beta chains in this list originate from one sample, sequenced in a study of cytomegalovirus exposure and HLA in healthy donors. Primers for the PCR totalled 60 Vbeta and 13 Jbeta. The assay was immunoSEQ multiplex PCR, and TCRdb's table has in-frame clones only and misses some. Among fewer than 250,000 clones, around 85% were seen once, and the ten largest hold 1.5% to 2%. Sequences were obtained from PBMCs. The origin of the receptors is a young man in good health and CMV-seronegative.

This chain uses TRBV9 with TRBJ1-6; 7 bases match TRBD1. The J segment lost 8 bases and the V segment lost 4 bases, leaving 12 bases of the junction unmatched. The CDR3 covers 16 residues. CDR1 is SGDLS and CDR2 is YYNGEE in the germline V gene. The DNA for the CDR3 is TGTGCCAGCAGCCCACAAAGCGACAGGGCCCATTCACCCCTCCACTTT. It codes for CASSPQSDRAHSPLHF.

This clone was observed a single time. The chain links TRBV19 to TRBJ2-5, with D possibly TRBD2 on 5 matching bases. This CDR3 has 21 amino acids. Trimming stripped 1 base from V and 5 bases from J, with 32 bases between. The V gene's germline CDR1 is LNHDA and CDR2 SQIVND (reference sequence). The CDR3 DNA reads TGTGCCAGTAGTATAGGATCCCCCAAACTAGTCCAGCCCGGTTATGGCGAGACCCAGTACTTC. Its protein is CASSIGSPKLVQPGYGETQYF.

The chain has TRBV6-1 and TRBJ2-7, with TRBD1 matching over 9 bases. This CDR3 has 13 amino acids. Germline loops: CDR1 MNHNS, CDR2 SASEGT. V lost 8 bases to trimming and J lost 4 bases; unmatched junction nucleotides: 6. In nucleotides, the CDR3 is TGTGCCAGCCGATTACAGGGGGCTTACGAGCAGTACTTC. Protein: CASRLQGAYEQYF.

The J gene is TRBJ2-7, the V gene TRBV30, with D possibly being TRBD1 (6 bases). Germline CDR1 reads GTSNPN; CDR2 reads SVGIG (reference sequence). Trimming shortened V by 0 bases and J by 3 bases, and 15 bases separated the two germline ends. This CDR3 is 15 amino acids long. The chain's CDR3 is CAWSVPGRGVYEQYF. DNA of the CDR3: TGTGCCTGGAGTGTACCTGGCAGGGGCGTCTACGAGCAGTACTTC.

The chain recombines TRBV11-2 with TRBJ2-1; D possibly corresponds to TRBD2 (6 bases). From germline, CDR1 is SGHAT and CDR2 FQNNGV. This CDR3 has 16 amino acids. V dropped 5 bases and J dropped 1 base, with 15 bases sitting between them. The CDR3 protein is CASSRGLTKSYNEQFF. CDR3 nucleotides: TGTGCCAGCAGCCGGGGACTCACTAAATCCTACAATGAGCAGTTCTTC.

V usage is TRBV9 and J usage is TRBJ2-3; 10 nucleotides line up with TRBD2. V lost 0 bases, J lost 2 bases, and 6 bases stayed unmatched. Germline V gene lookup returns CDR1 SGDLS and CDR2 YYNGEE. The CDR3 consists of 17 residues. The CDR3 spells CASSVGASGGFTDTQYF. The CDR3 DNA follows: TGTGCCAGCAGCGTAGGGGCTAGCGGGGGTTTCACAGATACGCAGTATTTT. The full variable domain, its missing parts supplied by reference TRBV9 and TRBJ2-3, is DSGVTQTPKHLITATGQRVTLRCSPRSGDLSVYWYQQSLDQGLQFLIQYYNGEERAKGNILERFSAQQFPDLHSELNLSSLELGDSALYFCASSVGASGGFTDTQYFGPGTRLTVL.

V is TRBV2 and J is TRBJ1-3; D is uncertain. Looked up from germline, CDR1 is SNHLY and CDR2 is FYNNEI. V lost 2 bases and J lost 4, with 6 bases in between. This CDR3 region has 13 residues. CDR3 bases: TGTGCCAGCAGTGAAATGGGCGGAAACACCATATATTTT. As protein: CASSEMGGNTIYF.

The V call is TRBV2, the J call TRBJ1-5; 7 nucleotides align to TRBD1. Looked up from germline, CDR1 is SNHLY and CDR2 is FYNNEI. CDR3 length equals 14 residues. Trimming took 7 bases from V and 2 from J; bases not matched to a gene: 5. The CDR3 here is CASNSDRGNQPQHF. The CDR3 DNA sequence: TGTGCCAGCAACTCAGACAGGGGCAATCAGCCCCAGCATTTT.